This T cell receptor (beta chain) was recovered during a study of T-cell reconstitution after alpha-beta-depleted transplantation in children. The authors prepared the TCRbeta library with unique molecular identifiers. TCRdb re-called the PCR reads with MiXCR, one entry per CDR3 protein. This repertoire shows over 550,000 distinct CDR3 sequences, 8% to 11% found once; its top ten account for roughly 4%. Per the germline V gene, CDR1 is DFQATT and CDR2 is SNEGSKA (reference sequence). This CDR3 spans 15 amino acids. V was pared by 5 bases and J by 5 bases, with 7 bases of the junction left unmatched. The chain is built from TRBV20-1 and TRBJ2-5; 14 positions match TRBD2. The sequence was collected from a human donor who donated a stem cell graft to a child with acute myeloid leukemia. The sequencing here drew on PBMCs from the stem cell graft donor, taken from the stem cell graft. The CDR3 nucleotides are TGCAGTGCTTACCCGGGACTAGCGGGAGAGGAGACCCAGTACTTC. It encodes CSAYPGLAGEETQYF.